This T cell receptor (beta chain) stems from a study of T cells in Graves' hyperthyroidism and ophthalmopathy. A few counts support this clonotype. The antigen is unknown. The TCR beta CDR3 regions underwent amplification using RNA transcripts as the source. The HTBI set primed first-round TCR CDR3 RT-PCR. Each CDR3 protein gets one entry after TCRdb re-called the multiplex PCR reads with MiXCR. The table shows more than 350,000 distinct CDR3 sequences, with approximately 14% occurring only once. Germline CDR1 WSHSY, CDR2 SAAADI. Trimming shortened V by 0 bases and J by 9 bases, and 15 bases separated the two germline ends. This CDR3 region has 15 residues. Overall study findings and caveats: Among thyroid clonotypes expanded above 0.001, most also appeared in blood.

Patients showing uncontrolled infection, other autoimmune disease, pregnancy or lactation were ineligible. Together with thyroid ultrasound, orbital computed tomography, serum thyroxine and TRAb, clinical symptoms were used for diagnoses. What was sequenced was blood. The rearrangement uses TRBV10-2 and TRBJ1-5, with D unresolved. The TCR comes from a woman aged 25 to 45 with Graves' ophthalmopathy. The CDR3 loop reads CASSESIEGLGPQHF. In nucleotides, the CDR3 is TGCGCCAGCAGTGAGTCTATTGAAGGCCTGGGGCCCCAGCATTTT.